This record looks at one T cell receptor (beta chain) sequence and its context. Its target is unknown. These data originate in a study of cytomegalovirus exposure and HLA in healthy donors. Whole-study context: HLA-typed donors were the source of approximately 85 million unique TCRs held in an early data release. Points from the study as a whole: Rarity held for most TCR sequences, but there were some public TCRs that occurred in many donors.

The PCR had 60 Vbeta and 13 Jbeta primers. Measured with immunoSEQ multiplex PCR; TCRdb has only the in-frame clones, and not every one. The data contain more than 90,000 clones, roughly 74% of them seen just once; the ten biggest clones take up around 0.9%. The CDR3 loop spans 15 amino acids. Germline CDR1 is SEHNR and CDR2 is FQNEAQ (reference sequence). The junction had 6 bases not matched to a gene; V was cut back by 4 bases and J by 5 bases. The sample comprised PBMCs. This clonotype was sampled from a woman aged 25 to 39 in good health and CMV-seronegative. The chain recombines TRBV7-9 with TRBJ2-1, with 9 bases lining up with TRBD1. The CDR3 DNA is TGTGCCAGCAGCTCAACGGGACAGGGCAACAATGAGCAGTTCTTC. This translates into CASSSTGQGNNEQFF.